Each of the 32 T cell receptor beta chains below was sequenced from the same sample in a study of Ad26.COV2.S vaccination and SARS-CoV-2 variants. Treatment denoted: roughly 18 received Ad26.COV2.S at low or high dose, single or two shots; about 5 received placebo; per-sample allocation not given. Sampling took place 63 days after the first vaccine or placebo injection. Sequencing was performed with immunoSEQ multiplex PCR; in TCRdb, only in-frame clones are kept and a portion is missing. The top ten hold less than 15% of the sample, which has 430,000 or so clones, about nine tenths seen once. The starting material was peripheral blood, obtained in a trial of Ad26.COV2.S vaccine versus placebo. The receptors shown here come from a person between 18 and 65 years old who received the Ad26.COV2.S COVID-19 vaccine or a placebo.

V and J are TRBV7-9 and TRBJ1-6; the match to TRBD1 covers 7 bases. Germline V gives CDR1 SEHNR, CDR2 FQNEAQ (reference sequence). J gave up 6 bases and V 5 bases, and 7 bases lay outside the gene matches. The CDR3 loop spans 15 amino acids. The CDR3 nucleotides are TGTGCCAGCAGCCGACCGGGACAGAGTAATTCACCCCTCCACTTT. Its translation is CASSRPGQSNSPLHF.

This clone was seen once. The CDR3 spells CSALIAAAYGYTF. The CDR3, as DNA: TGCAGCGCACTAATCGCAGCCGCCTATGGCTACACCTTC. This chain connects TRBV29-1 to TRBJ1-2, with D unclear. This CDR3 spans 13 amino acids. V shed 7 bases and J shed 4 bases, with 16 bases lying between them. Germline-derived CDR1 and CDR2 are SQVTM and ANQGSEA.

This sequence joins TRBV7-9 and TRBJ2-7; TRBD2 matches 12 bases. V lost 5 bases, J lost 0 bases, and 8 bases stayed unmatched. The CDR3 has 17 amino acids. Looked up from germline, CDR1 is SEHNR and CDR2 is FQNEAQ (reference sequence). In nucleotides, the CDR3 is TGTGCCAGCAGCAAAGGGACTAGCGGGCCTTCCTCCTACGAGCAGTACTTC. The encoded protein is CASSKGTSGPSSYEQYF.

The count of this clone is one. V usage is TRBV14 and J usage is TRBJ2-3, with 12 bases fitting TRBD2. J was trimmed by 2 bases and V by 5 bases; bases with no gene match: 17. The CDR3 covers 20 residues. From germline, CDR1 is SGHDN and CDR2 FVKESK. The CDR3 sequence: CASSSYRTSGAGPYTDTQYF. The CDR3 coding sequence is TGTGCCAGCAGCAGCTACAGGACTAGCGGGGCTGGACCCTACACAGATACGCAGTATTTT.

J is TRBJ1-1 and V is TRBV5-1, with a possible D match to TRBD1 (5 bases). The CDR3 is 15 amino acids. CDR1 and CDR2 from the germline V gene are SGHRS and YFSETQ. Trimming stripped 4 bases from V and 5 bases from J, with 18 bases between. The CDR3 region is CASSAPGPGGTEAFF. CDR3 sequence (DNA): TGCGCCAGCAGCGCGCCGGGACCGGGGGGGACTGAAGCTTTCTTT.

This clone was seen just once. The chain is built from TRBV4-1 and TRBJ2-1; D is possibly TRBD1 (6 bases). V lost 4 bases, J lost 4 bases, and 20 bases lay in between. The germline CDR1 and CDR2 sequences are MGHRA and YSYEKL. This CDR3 contains 17 residues. The CDR3 sequence is CASSLAVLGAKYNEQFF. CDR3 coding DNA: TGCGCCAGCAGCCTTGCTGTCCTGGGGGCGAAATACAATGAGCAGTTCTTC.

CDR3 amino acids: CASSFRAGGSDTQYF. The DNA for the CDR3 is TGTGCCAGCAGCTTTCGAGCGGGAGGTTCAGATACGCAGTATTTT. V and J are TRBV7-2 and TRBJ2-3, with TRBD2 identical over 9 bases. The CDR3 has 15 residues. CDR1 is SGHTA, CDR2 FQGNSA, per germline. V lost 3 bases and J lost 4; bases outside the gene matches: 5.

The gene calls are TRBV7-6 and TRBJ2-3, with TRBD2 matching 8 bases. Germline-derived CDR1 and CDR2 are SGHVS and FNYEAQ. With V trimmed by 5 bases and J by 7 bases, 14 bases remained unmatched. This CDR3 region has 16 residues. CDR3 loop: CASSAAGGRPTNTQYF. DNA of the CDR3: TGTGCCAGCAGCGCCGCTGGCGGGAGGCCCACCAATACGCAGTATTTT.

In this sample, this clone turned up once. Distinct nucleotide sequences in the sample also encode this CDR3. The chain is built from TRBV7-2 and TRBJ2-7; D is unclear. This CDR3 has 11 amino acids. Per germline, CDR1 SGHTA and CDR2 FQGNSA. V was clipped by 2 bases and J by 4 bases, with 3 bases between them. CDR3 sequence reads: CASSLRYEQYF. CDR3 bases: TGTGCCAGCAGCTTAAGGTACGAGCAGTACTTC.

The chain couples TRBV9 to TRBJ2-1; TRBD2 agrees at 10 bases. Germline V gene lookup returns CDR1 SGDLS and CDR2 YYNGEE. The CDR3 extends over 15 amino acids. Unmatched junction bases numbered 8, after V lost 5 bases and J lost 6 bases. CDR3 bases: TGTGCCAGCAGTATTAGCGGGAGGATCCCCAATGAGCAGTTCTTC. Residues: CASSISGRIPNEQFF.

The V and J genes are TRBV7-2 and TRBJ1-6, with 9 bases lining up with TRBD1. Germline CDR1 SGHTA, CDR2 FQGNSA. The V gene end was trimmed by 5 bases and the J gene end by 8 bases; junction bases not matched to a gene: 7. The CDR3 loop spans 15 amino acids. This CDR3 is CASSEGTGNDSPLHF. In DNA form, the CDR3 reads TGTGCCAGCAGCGAGGGGACAGGGAATGATTCACCCCTCCACTTT.

V is TRBV28 and J is TRBJ1-5, with unresolved D. The length of the CDR3 is 15 residues. The germline gives CDR1 MDHEN, CDR2 SYDVKM. The V and J ends lost 3 bases and 5 bases respectively, with 14 bases between them. DNA of the CDR3: TGTGCCAGCAGTTTTAACAGTCTCCCCTATCAGCCCCAGCATTTT. Its translation is CASSFNSLPYQPQHF. The full variable domain, its missing parts supplied by reference TRBV28 and TRBJ1-5, is DVKVTQSSRYLVKRTGEKVFLECVQDMDHENMFWYRQDPGLGLRLIYFSYDVKMKEKGDIPEGYSVSREKKERFSLILESASTNQTSMYLCASSFNSLPYQPQHFGDGTRLSIL.

V is TRBV19 and J is TRBJ2-2; unclear D gene. The CDR3 runs 16 residues. The germline gives CDR1 LNHDA, CDR2 SQIVND (reference sequence). The V end lost 5 bases, the J end lost 0 bases, and 13 bases lay between the germline ends. The DNA of the CDR3 is TGTGCCAGTAGTCTCCGTCTAGTCGCGAACACCGGGGAGCTGTTTTTT. Translated, it gives CASSLRLVANTGELFF.

The V and J genes are TRBV2 and TRBJ2-2, with D possibly matching TRBD2 (5 bases). CDR3 length: 16 amino acids. Trimming stripped 9 bases from V and 0 bases from J, with 17 bases between. CDR1 SNHLY and CDR2 FYNNEI come from the germline V gene. DNA of the CDR3: TGTGCCAGAGCGGACTCCGGCTTAGCGAACACCGGGGAGCTGTTTTTT. Amino acids: CARADSGLANTGELFF.

The table lists this clone with a few counts. This sequence joins TRBV6-6 and TRBJ2-1; D is perhaps TRBD1 (5 bases). Deletions cut 2 bases from V and 10 bases from J, with 12 bases between. The germline V gene has CDR1 MNHNY and CDR2 SVGAGI (reference sequence). The CDR3 is 13 residues long. The CDR3 bases are TGTGCCAGCAGTTACGTTCAGGGCGGAGAGCAGTTCTTC. Translating it yields CASSYVQGGEQFF.

The chain recombines TRBV5-1 with TRBJ2-2; D is ambiguous. This CDR3 has 15 amino acids. The germline CDR1 and CDR2 sequences are SGHRS and YFSETQ. V shed 1 base and J shed 1 base, with 8 bases lying between them. CDR3 sequence (DNA): TGCGCCAGCAGCTTGTCGGGCCAGAACACCGGGGAGCTGTTTTTT. Translated, it gives CASSLSGQNTGELFF.

The chain uses TRBV28 and TRBJ1-2, with 8 bases fitting TRBD1. V lost 2 bases, J lost 7 bases, and 6 bases stayed unmatched. The germline V gene has CDR1 MDHEN and CDR2 SYDVKM. The CDR3 has 14 amino acids. CDR3 amino acids: CASSLIQGAGGYTF. The CDR3, as DNA: TGTGCCAGCAGTTTAATTCAGGGGGCGGGTGGCTACACCTTC.

DNA of the CDR3: TGTGCCAGCAGCTTAGCGGGGCGATTCTATGGCTACACCTTC. As protein: CASSLAGRFYGYTF. The chain employs TRBV7-9 and TRBJ1-2; D might be TRBD1 (5 bases). Trimming shortened V by 0 bases and J by 4 bases, and 9 bases separated the two germline ends. Germline V lookup: CDR1 SEHNR, CDR2 FQNEAQ (reference sequence). The CDR3 totals 14 residues.

CDR3 loop: CASSRQRQNTEAFF. The CDR3 coding sequence is TGTGCCAGCAGTAGACAAAGACAGAACACTGAAGCTTTCTTT. V and J are TRBV6-5 and TRBJ1-1; no reliable D call. The germline V gene encodes CDR1 MNHEY and CDR2 SVGAGI. The length of the CDR3 is 14 residues. The ends were cut back, 5 bases at V and 1 base at J, with 11 bases in the middle.

The chain couples TRBV15 to TRBJ2-7; 11 bases are shared with TRBD2. The CDR3 is made up of 15 amino acids. Germline values: CDR1 LNHNV, CDR2 YYDKDF (reference sequence). V was clipped by 5 bases and J by 7 bases; unmatched bases: 10. The CDR3, as DNA: TGTGCCACCAGCCTGGAGCCGGGACTAGCGGTAGAGCAGTACTTC. Its translation: CATSLEPGLAVEQYF.

J is TRBJ1-3 and V is TRBV11-2; TRBD1 agrees at 7 bases. J gave up 13 bases and V 3 bases, and 3 bases lay outside the gene matches. This CDR3 contains 11 residues. The germline CDR1 and CDR2 sequences are SGHAT and FQNNGV. CDR3 sequence reads: CASSFRGGIYF. As DNA, the CDR3 is TGTGCCAGCAGCTTCAGGGGGGGGATATATTTT.

The chain carries TRBV7-2 and TRBJ1-2, with 12 nucleotides matching TRBD1. V dropped 5 bases and J dropped 6; count of bases not matched to a gene: 4. The germline CDR1 and CDR2 sequences are SGHTA and FQGNSA. CDR3 length: 14 residues. This CDR3 reads CASSGGQGANGYTF. The CDR3 region has the DNA TGTGCCAGCAGCGGGGGACAGGGGGCAAATGGCTACACCTTC.

Of note for this clone: An end of the junction differs from the germline gene, which may be a read error. The chain couples TRBV27 to TRBJ1-2, with D possibly being TRBD1 (6 bases). This CDR3 has 12 residues. Germline assignment: CDR1 MNHEY and CDR2 SMNVEV (reference sequence). For the CDR3, the DNA is TGTGCCAGCAGTTCATCATCGACAGGCCCGTTCTTC. Translated: CASSSSSTGPFF.

The gene calls are TRBV28 and TRBJ2-6; the D is unclear. Trimming cost V 6 bases and J 0 bases, with 6 bases left between them. Germline V CDR1 and CDR2: MDHEN, SYDVKM. The CDR3 contains 14 residues. CDR3 amino acids: CASRTNSGANVLTF. For the CDR3, the DNA is TGTGCCAGCAGGACGAACTCTGGGGCCAACGTCCTGACTTTC.

This chain uses TRBV13 with TRBJ2-7; tentatively, D is TRBD2 (5 bases). This CDR3 spans 14 amino acids. Germline V lookup: CDR1 PRHDT, CDR2 FYEKMQ (reference sequence). Trimming took off 2 bases at V and 1 base at J, with 9 bases between the two ends. The CDR3 bases are TGTGCCAGCAGCTTAAGCGGCAGTTCCTACGAGCAGTACTTC. It yields the protein CASSLSGSSYEQYF.

The chain carries TRBV7-9 and TRBJ2-1; 9 bases align to TRBD2. The V gene's germline CDR1 is SEHNR and CDR2 FQNEAQ (reference sequence). The ends lost 5 bases at V and 5 bases at J; junction bases unmatched: 7. There are 15 residues in the CDR3. The CDR3 spells CASSALAGLNNEQFF. The CDR3 DNA sequence: TGTGCCAGCAGCGCGCTAGCGGGATTAAACAATGAGCAGTTCTTC.

The rearrangement joins TRBV11-2 to TRBJ1-6; D is ambiguous. Germline CDR1 SGHAT, CDR2 FQNNGV. The CDR3 runs 11 residues. The V end lost 5 bases, the J end lost 8 bases, and 4 bases lay between the germline ends. Here the CDR3 reads CASSDYSPLHF. The CDR3 coding sequence is TGTGCCAGCAGCGACTATTCACCCCTCCACTTT. Full variable domain (outside the CDR3, taken from reference TRBV11-2 and TRBJ1-6): EAGVAQSPRYKIIEKRQSVAFWCNPISGHATLYWYQQILGQGPKLLIQFQNNGVVDDSQLPKDRFSAERLKGVDSTLKIQPAKLEDSAVYLCASSDYSPLHFGNGTRLTVT.

The count of this clone is one. The V gene is TRBV28, the J gene TRBJ2-2; 8 bases are a match to TRBD1. CDR3 size: 16 residues. With V trimmed by 6 bases and J by 1 base, 7 bases remained unmatched. From germline, CDR1 is MDHEN and CDR2 SYDVKM. The DNA of the CDR3 is TGTGCCAGCAGAACGATCAGGGGGCAGAACACCGGGGAGCTGTTTTTT. The encoded protein is CASRTIRGQNTGELFF.

The genes are TRBV10-3 and TRBJ2-1; 14 positions agree with TRBD2. The CDR3 is 15 residues long. Germline V gene lookup returns CDR1 ENHRY and CDR2 SYGVKD. The V and J ends lost 8 bases and 2 bases, in that order; junction bases with no gene match: 2. CDR3 loop: CAIRGLAGAYNEQFF. The CDR3 DNA is TGTGCCATCCGGGGACTAGCGGGAGCCTACAATGAGCAGTTCTTC.

The V and J genes are TRBV27 and TRBJ2-7, with TRBD1 matching over 10 bases. The CDR3 runs 15 residues. V dropped 6 bases and J dropped 3; count of bases not matched to a gene: 8. Germline CDR1 reads MNHEY; CDR2 reads SMNVEV (reference sequence). CDR3 DNA: TGTGCCAGCAGCCTAGGACAGGGGGTCGTCTACGAGCAGTACTTC. Translation: CASSLGQGVVYEQYF.

This rearrangement joins TRBV7-9 to TRBJ1-6; no definite D call. The V end lost 3 bases, the J end lost 4 bases, and 10 bases lay between the germline ends. CDR1 and CDR2 (germline): SEHNR, FQNEAQ (reference sequence). CDR3 size: 15 residues. The CDR3 spells CASSLGTTYNSPLHF. The CDR3 nucleotides read TGTGCCAGCAGCTTGGGCACCACTTATAATTCACCCCTCCACTTT.

In DNA, the CDR3 is TGTGCCAGCAGCTTAGATCTGGGACTAGCGTTTTTGCCGGAGACCCAGTACTTC. Residues: CASSLDLGLAFLPETQYF. The chain has TRBV7-2 and TRBJ2-5, with 10 bases fitting TRBD2. The CDR3 length is 18 residues. The germline gives CDR1 SGHTA, CDR2 FQGNSA. V shed 1 base and J 5 bases; nucleotides not matched to a gene: 13.